This T cell receptor beta chain originates from a study of tumor-infiltrating lymphocytes in localized non-small cell lung cancer. For the study at large: Tumor tissue and non-adjacent uninvolved lung came from each patient. Study observations and caveats: TCR sequencing covered a subset of patients with enough tissue. IM1 and IM2 tumors showed no difference in T-cell fraction. Compared with uninvolved lung, tumors showed higher T cell infiltration by TCRbeta sequencing.

Clones were read by immunoSEQ multiplex PCR, and TCRdb kept only the in-frame ones, dropping some. Altogether around 14,000 clones are present, approximately 68% being singletons, with the ten largest covering roughly 23%. Remarks on this clone: What it recognizes is unknown.

Sequenced: uninvolved lung tissue not adjacent to the tumor. The receptor was isolated from a human donor with non-small cell lung cancer.

CDR3 region: CASSFTGRTRPFF. The CDR3 bases are TGTGCCAGCAGTTTCACGGGACGAACGCGGCCTTTCTTT. The chain carries TRBV27 and TRBJ1-1; D may be TRBD1 (5 bases). Germline V gene data show CDR1 as MNHEY and CDR2 as SMNVEV (reference sequence). The CDR3 is made up of 13 amino acids. Trimming took off 3 bases at V and 12 bases at J, with 17 bases between the two ends.